Below are 3 T cell receptor beta chains sequenced from a single sample in a study of blood T cell repertoires in COVID-19. TCRdb's table, derived via immunoSEQ multiplex PCR, lists solely in-frame clones and lacks some. The sample includes more than 200,000 clones, less than 90% of them seen just once. Material: peripheral blood. The source is a man in his fifties or sixties with acute or convalescent COVID-19.

V and J are TRBV6-5 and TRBJ1-1, with unresolved D. Trimming took off 2 bases at V and 3 bases at J, with 7 bases between the two ends. Germline CDR1 MNHEY, CDR2 SVGAGI. This CDR3 contains 13 residues. The CDR3: CASSYVEDTEAFF. DNA of the CDR3: TGTGCCAGCAGTTACGTTGAGGACACTGAAGCTTTCTTT.

CDR3 coding DNA: TGTGCCGCATCGTCCCCACTTGATAGGTCAGGGATGTACTCGAGCTATGGCTACACCTTC. It specifies CAASSPLDRSGMYSSYGYTF. This chain connects TRBV2 to TRBJ1-2, with D perhaps TRBD1 (5 bases). The CDR3 totals 20 residues. V lost 11 bases and J lost 4, with 38 bases in between. Germline V lookup: CDR1 SNHLY, CDR2 FYNNEI.

The rearrangement links TRBV7-9 to TRBJ2-3; no clear D gene. Trimming removed 5 bases from V and 5 bases from J, with 5 bases in between. The CDR3 covers 11 residues. Germline V gene sequence: CDR1 SEHNR, CDR2 FQNEAQ (reference sequence). The CDR3 loop is CASSPQDTQYF. CDR3 nucleotides: TGTGCCAGCAGCCCCCAAGATACGCAGTATTTT.